This T cell receptor beta chain is from a study of blood T cell repertoires in COVID-19. At the level of the study: Nucleic acid was either cDNA or gDNA, and it came from T cells, B-cell-depleted T cells, or PBMCs.

Clones were read by immunoSEQ multiplex PCR, and TCRdb kept only the in-frame ones, dropping some. The sample contains 150,000 to 200,000 clones, more than 85% of which appear only once. Specimen: peripheral blood. The clonotype originates from a woman aged 80 or over in a cohort sampled during active or convalescent COVID-19.

CDR3 protein: CASSSDRTAVYSNQPQHF. Written as DNA, the CDR3 is TGTGCCAGCAGTTCCGACCGGACAGCCGTTTATAGCAATCAGCCCCAGCATTTT. The gene calls are TRBV27 and TRBJ1-5; weak D call: TRBD1 (6 bases). CDR3 size: 18 residues. The germline V gene encodes CDR1 MNHEY and CDR2 SMNVEV (reference sequence). Trimming removed 4 bases at V and 0 bases at J, with 19 bases between.